The entry that follows covers one T cell receptor (beta chain) sequence. Its specificity is not known. The method was immunoSEQ multiplex PCR; TCRdb's version includes in-frame clones alone and lacks a portion of them. The sample has more than 85,000 clones; 70% to 90% are singletons. This entry comes from a study of OX40 agonist ivuxolimab in advanced cancers. Study context: The treatment was a fully human IgG2 OX40 agonist, ivuxolimab. Every patient in dose escalation had hepatocellular carcinoma, melanoma, renal cell or head and neck cancer. Whole-study results and caveats: The study did not work out the antigen specificity of the expanded peripheral T cells. Low clonal expansion, among the lowest seen, marked partial responders at 0.1-3.0 mg/kg.

CDR1 is MNHEY, CDR2 SMNVEV, per germline (reference sequence). There are 15 residues in the CDR3. Trimming removed 5 bases from V and 0 bases from J, with 11 bases in between. The sample was CD4+ or CD8+ T cells sorted from blood, taken in a trial of the OX40 agonist ivuxolimab. This TCR was sampled from an adult with an advanced solid tumor such as melanoma, head and neck, liver or kidney cancer. The rearrangement joins TRBV27 to TRBJ1-3, with D unclear. The CDR3 loop is CASSPRRRSGNTIYF. The CDR3 DNA is TGTGCCAGCAGTCCTAGACGGCGCTCTGGAAACACCATATATTTT.